The sequence of this T cell receptor (beta chain) was determined in a study of CD8+ T cells in alopecia areata. Overall study: Patients took tofacitinib for 6 to 18 months, followed by 6 drug-free months.

Treatment described: oral pan-JAK inhibitor, 5-10 mg twice daily. General study results and limits: Numerous clones, expanded in lesions, remained in scalp and blood during tofacitinib. Compared with mice, patients displayed less clear TCR sharing, possibly for HLA-related reasons. Scalp clonality, along with expanded CD8+ clones among the top 100, was significantly decreased by tofacitinib.

It was cDNA, reverse transcribed from extracted RNA, that served as the sequencing template. The repertoire was sequenced with immunoSEQ multiplex PCR; TCRdb's copy has only in-frame clones and lacks some. The sample contains approximately 180,000 clones, about 61% of which appear only once. This CDR3 is 12 amino acids long. The V gene end was trimmed by 7 bases and the J gene end by 0 bases; junction bases not matched to a gene: 1. Germline CDR1 SQVTM, CDR2 ANQGSEA. To note about this clone: Its antigen remains unidentified.

This clonotype was sampled from a human donor with alopecia areata. Material: CD4+ T cells sorted from blood, obtained at approximately week 61, from a patient treated with tofacitinib. V gene TRBV29-1 combines with J gene TRBJ2-3; 7 bases are a match to TRBD2. The CDR3 DNA sequence: TGCAGCGAGCGGGACAGCACAGATACGCAGTATTTT. Translation gives CSERDSTDTQYF.